A selection of T cell receptor beta chains follows, all from one sample in a study of blood T cell repertoires in COVID-19. Measured with immunoSEQ multiplex PCR; TCRdb has only the in-frame clones, and not every one. The sample lists 250,000 to 300,000 clones, 88% seen once, with just under 0.8% in the top ten. Specimen: peripheral blood. Receptor source: a woman in her twenties or thirties with acute or convalescent COVID-19. CDR3s include the opening cysteine and the closing phenylalanine or tryptophan. Each record gives: CDR3 protein, CDR3 DNA, D gene, J gene, clone size, V gene. D genes are given only for firm matches. For some rows the clone size is stated as once, few or many, or as a class when expanded; others skip it.

CDR3: CATSDTRVVEQFF
DNA: TGTGCCACCAGTGACACCAGGGTTGTAGAGCAGTTCTTC
D: .
J: TRBJ2-1
size: .
V: TRBV24-1

CDR3: CSVVESPGQPQHF
DNA: TGCAGCGTTGTTGAATCCCCCGGTCAGCCCCAGCATTTT
D: .
J: TRBJ1-5
size: .
V: TRBV29-1

CDR3: CATSLLSGTAQETQYF
DNA: TGTGCCACCTCCCTACTGTCGGGGACAGCCCAAGAGACCCAGTACTTC
D: TRBD1
J: TRBJ2-5
size: .
V: TRBV18

CDR3: CSAIGQTYEQYF
DNA: TGCAGCGCCATAGGACAAACCTACGAGCAGTACTTC
D: .
J: TRBJ2-7
size: .
V: TRBV29-1

CDR3: CASSSVGGRSYNEQFF
DNA: TGTGCCAGCAGTTCGGTAGGGGGAAGGTCCTACAATGAGCAGTTCTTC
D: .
J: TRBJ2-1
size: .
V: TRBV27

CDR3: CASSLVREYNEQFF
DNA: TGTGCCAGCAGCTTAGTACGGGAGTACAATGAGCAGTTCTTC
D: .
J: TRBJ2-1
size: once
V: TRBV13

CDR3: CASSIPAGSTDTQYF
DNA: TGTGCCAGTAGTATTCCAGCGGGAAGCACAGATACGCAGTATTTT
D: TRBD2
J: TRBJ2-3
size: .
V: TRBV19

CDR3: CASTPDWNNEQFF
DNA: TGTGCCAGCACCCCGGACTGGAACAATGAGCAGTTCTTC
D: .
J: TRBJ2-1
size: .
V: TRBV12-3/TRBV12-4

CDR3: CASSPGGAVIETQYF
DNA: TGTGCCAGCAGCCCAGGGGGCGCGGTTATTGAGACCCAGTACTTC
D: TRBD1
J: TRBJ2-5
size: few
V: TRBV7-9

CDR3: CASSRGRWGESSYNEQFF
DNA: TGTGCCAGCAGCCGCGGACGGTGGGGGGAGAGCTCCTACAATGAGCAGTTCTTC
D: .
J: TRBJ2-1
size: .
V: TRBV6-2/TRBV6-3

CDR3: CATRATGDNYGYTF
DNA: TGTGCCACCAGAGCGACAGGGGATAACTATGGCTACACCTTC
D: TRBD1
J: TRBJ1-2
size: .
V: TRBV24-1

CDR3: CAWTPGTGPYSYGYTF
DNA: TGTGCCTGGACCCCGGGGACAGGGCCATACAGTTATGGCTACACCTTC
D: TRBD1
J: TRBJ1-2
size: .
V: TRBV30

CDR3: CASSYRETQYF
DNA: TGTGCCAGCAGCTATCGGGAGACCCAGTACTTC
D: .
J: TRBJ2-5
size: .
V: TRBV7-9

CDR3: CASSSGGEQFF
DNA: TGTGCCAGCAGCTCGGGGGGTGAGCAGTTCTTC
D: TRBD2
J: TRBJ2-1
size: .
V: TRBV7-2

CDR3: CASSYSSSDTQYF
DNA: TGTGCCAGCAGTTACTCGAGCTCAGATACGCAGTATTTT
D: .
J: TRBJ2-3
size: .
V: TRBV6-5

CDR3: CASRPGLAGYEQFF
DNA: TGTGCCAGCAGACCAGGGCTAGCGGGATACGAGCAGTTCTTC
D: TRBD2
J: TRBJ2-1
size: .
V: TRBV7-2

CDR3: CSVTGDNQPQHF
DNA: TGCAGCGTAACAGGGGACAATCAGCCCCAGCATTTT
D: TRBD1
J: TRBJ1-5
size: .
V: TRBV29-1

CDR3: CASSSLAGPANTGELFF
DNA: TGTGCCAGCAGCTCCTTAGCGGGCCCCGCGAACACCGGGGAGCTGTTTTTT
D: TRBD2
J: TRBJ2-2
size: .
V: TRBV7-6

CDR3: CASSLASRGREKLFF
DNA: TGTGCCAGCAGCTTGGCATCCAGGGGAAGGGAAAAACTGTTTTTT
D: .
J: TRBJ1-4
size: .
V: TRBV5-6

CDR3: CASSPSGGEAAKNIQYF
DNA: TGTGCCAGCAGCCCATCGGGGGGGGAGGCTGCCAAAAACATTCAGTACTTC
D: TRBD2
J: TRBJ2-4
size: .
V: TRBV11-2

CDR3: CASSPSGGGEQYF
DNA: TGTGCCAGCTCACCAAGCGGGGGTGGTGAGCAGTACTTC
D: TRBD2
J: TRBJ2-7
size: .
V: TRBV18

CDR3: CASLGLAVDEQFF
DNA: TGTGCCAGCCTCGGACTAGCGGTAGATGAGCAGTTCTTC
D: TRBD2
J: TRBJ2-1
size: .
V: TRBV7-8

CDR3: CASSIIPGQGNTEAFF
DNA: TGTGCCAGCAGCATTATCCCCGGACAGGGGAACACTGAAGCTTTCTTT
D: TRBD1
J: TRBJ1-1
size: .
V: TRBV16

CDR3: CASSIDPHGELFF
DNA: TGTGCCAGTAGTATAGATCCCCACGGGGAGCTGTTTTTT
D: .
J: TRBJ2-2
size: .
V: TRBV19

CDR3: CASSVRGSVNEQFF
DNA: TGTGCCAGCAGCGTAAGAGGGTCGGTCAATGAGCAGTTCTTC
D: .
J: TRBJ2-1
size: .
V: TRBV9

CDR3: CATSDLRGQNYGYTF
DNA: TGTGCCACCAGTGATTTGCGGGGACAGAATTATGGCTACACCTTC
D: TRBD1
J: TRBJ1-2
size: .
V: TRBV24-1

CDR3: CASSYLGDEQFF
DNA: TGTGCCAGCAGTTACCTCGGGGATGAGCAGTTCTTC
D: .
J: TRBJ2-1
size: .
V: TRBV6-5

CDR3: CASSAWDVTGDPGNTIYF
DNA: TGCGCCAGCAGCGCCTGGGATGTAACAGGGGATCCTGGAAACACCATATATTTT
D: TRBD1
J: TRBJ1-3
size: once
V: TRBV4-3

CDR3: CATSRPGQGAYEQYF
DNA: TGTGCCACCAGCAGGCCGGGACAGGGGGCCTACGAGCAGTACTTC
D: TRBD1
J: TRBJ2-7
size: .
V: TRBV15

CDR3: CASRGQGINSPLHF
DNA: TGTGCCAGCAGGGGACAGGGAATTAATTCACCCCTCCACTTT
D: TRBD1
J: TRBJ1-6
size: .
V: TRBV6-5

CDR3: CASSSRTSGAQDTQYF
DNA: TGTGCCAGCAGCTCTAGGACTAGCGGGGCGCAGGATACGCAGTATTTT
D: TRBD2
J: TRBJ2-3
size: .
V: TRBV5-4

CDR3: CASSSDYPTDTQYF
DNA: TGTGCCAGCAGCTCCGACTACCCCACAGATACGCAGTATTTT
D: .
J: TRBJ2-3
size: .
V: TRBV5-5

CDR3: CSGQGADTEAFF
DNA: TGCAGCGGGCAGGGGGCAGACACTGAAGCTTTCTTT
D: TRBD1
J: TRBJ1-1
size: .
V: TRBV29-1

CDR3: CASSGLAGGNEQFF
DNA: TGTGCCAGCAGCGGACTAGCGGGAGGTAATGAGCAGTTCTTC
D: TRBD2
J: TRBJ2-1
size: few
V: TRBV11-3

CDR3: CATSETLAGSFQETQYF
DNA: TGTGCCACCAGTGAGACTCTAGCGGGGAGCTTTCAAGAGACCCAGTACTTC
D: TRBD2
J: TRBJ2-5
size: .
V: TRBV24-1

CDR3: CASSVGVQGGWEQYF
DNA: TGTGCCAGCAGCGTAGGAGTACAGGGTGGTTGGGAGCAGTACTTC
D: .
J: TRBJ2-7
size: few
V: TRBV9

CDR3: CASTPNWGENGEQFF
DNA: TGTGCCAGCACTCCAAATTGGGGGGAGAATGGTGAGCAGTTCTTC
D: .
J: TRBJ2-1
size: .
V: TRBV9

CDR3: CASSSRRGPNEQYF
DNA: TGCGCCAGCAGCTCGCGACGGGGTCCGAACGAGCAGTACTTC
D: .
J: TRBJ2-7
size: .
V: TRBV5-1

CDR3: CASSQARQGGGQPQHF
DNA: TGTGCCAGCAGCCAAGCCCGGCAGGGAGGCGGACAGCCCCAGCATTTT
D: .
J: TRBJ1-5
size: .
V: TRBV4-2

CDR3: CATALAGVYEQYF
DNA: TGTGCCACCGCACTAGCGGGTGTCTACGAGCAGTACTTC
D: TRBD2
J: TRBJ2-7
size: .
V: TRBV7-2

CDR3: CSVEVASSTDTQYF
DNA: TGCAGCGTTGAGGTGGCCTCTAGCACAGATACGCAGTATTTT
D: .
J: TRBJ2-3
size: .
V: TRBV29-1

CDR3: CASSLPRGYGEQYF
DNA: TGTGCCAGCAGCTTACCTAGGGGCTATGGTGAGCAGTACTTC
D: .
J: TRBJ2-7
size: .
V: TRBV7-2